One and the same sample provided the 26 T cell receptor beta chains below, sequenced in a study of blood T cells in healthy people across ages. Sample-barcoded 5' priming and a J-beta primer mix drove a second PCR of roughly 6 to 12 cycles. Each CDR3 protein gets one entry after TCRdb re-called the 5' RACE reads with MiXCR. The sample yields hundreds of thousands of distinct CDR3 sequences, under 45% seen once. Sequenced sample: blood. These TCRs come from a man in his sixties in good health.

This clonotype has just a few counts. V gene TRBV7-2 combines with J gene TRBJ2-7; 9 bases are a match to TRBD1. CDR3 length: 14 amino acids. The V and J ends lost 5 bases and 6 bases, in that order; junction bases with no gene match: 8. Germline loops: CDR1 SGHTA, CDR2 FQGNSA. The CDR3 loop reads CASSHPGQGGEQYF. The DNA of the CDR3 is TGTGCCAGCAGCCACCCGGGACAGGGTGGCGAGCAGTACTTC.

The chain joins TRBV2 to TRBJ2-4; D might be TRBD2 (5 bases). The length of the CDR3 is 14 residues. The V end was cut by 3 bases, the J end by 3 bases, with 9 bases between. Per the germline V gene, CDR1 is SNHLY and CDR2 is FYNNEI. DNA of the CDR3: TGTGCCAGCAGTGATGAGGGATTCAAAAACATTCAGTACTTC. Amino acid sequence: CASSDEGFKNIQYF.

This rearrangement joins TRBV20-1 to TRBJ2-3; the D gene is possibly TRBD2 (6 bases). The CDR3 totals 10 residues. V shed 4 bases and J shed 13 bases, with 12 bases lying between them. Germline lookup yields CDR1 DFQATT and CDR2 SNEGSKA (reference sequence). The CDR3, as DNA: TGCAGTGCTACGGGACGGGGGAAGTATTTT. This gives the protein CSATGRGKYF.

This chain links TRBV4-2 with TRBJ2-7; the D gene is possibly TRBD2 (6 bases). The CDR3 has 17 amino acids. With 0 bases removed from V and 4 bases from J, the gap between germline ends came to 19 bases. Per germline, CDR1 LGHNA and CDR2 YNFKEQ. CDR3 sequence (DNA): TGTGCCAGCAGCCAAGAGGCGGACTATCAAGCCTCTTACGAGCAGTACTTC. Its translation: CASSQEADYQASYEQYF.

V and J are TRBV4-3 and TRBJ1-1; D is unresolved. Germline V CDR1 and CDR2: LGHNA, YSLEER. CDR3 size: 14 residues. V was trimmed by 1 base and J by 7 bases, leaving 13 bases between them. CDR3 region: CASSQVSGGGEAFF. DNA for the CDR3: TGCGCCAGCAGCCAAGTCTCCGGAGGAGGTGAAGCTTTCTTT.

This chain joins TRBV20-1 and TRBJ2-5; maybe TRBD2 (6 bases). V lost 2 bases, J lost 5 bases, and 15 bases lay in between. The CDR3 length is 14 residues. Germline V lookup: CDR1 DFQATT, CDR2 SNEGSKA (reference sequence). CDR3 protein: CSARRDSKRETQYF. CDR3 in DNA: TGCAGTGCTAGACGGGACTCGAAGCGGGAGACCCAGTACTTC.

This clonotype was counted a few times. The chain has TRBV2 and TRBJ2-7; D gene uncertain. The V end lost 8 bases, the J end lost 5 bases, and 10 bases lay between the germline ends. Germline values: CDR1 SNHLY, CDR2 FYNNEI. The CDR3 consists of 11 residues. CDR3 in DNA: TGTGCCAGCGGATCGGCCAACGAGCAGTACTTC. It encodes CASGSANEQYF.

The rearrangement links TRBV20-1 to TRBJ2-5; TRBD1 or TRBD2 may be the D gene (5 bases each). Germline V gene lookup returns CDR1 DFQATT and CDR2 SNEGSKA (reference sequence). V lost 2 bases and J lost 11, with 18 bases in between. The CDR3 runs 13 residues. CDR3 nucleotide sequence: TGCAGTGCTAGACCAGACCGACAAGGGGAGCAGTACTTC. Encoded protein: CSARPDRQGEQYF.

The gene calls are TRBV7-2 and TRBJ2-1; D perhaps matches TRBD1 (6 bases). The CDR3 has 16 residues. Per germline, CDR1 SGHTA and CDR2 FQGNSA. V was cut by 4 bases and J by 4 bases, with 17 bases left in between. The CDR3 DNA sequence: TGTGCCAGCAGCTCCATTTACCAGGGGCCATACAATGAGCAGTTCTTC. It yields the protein CASSSIYQGPYNEQFF. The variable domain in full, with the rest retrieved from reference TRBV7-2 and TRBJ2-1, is GAGVSQSPSNKVTEKGKDVELRCDPISGHTALYWYRQSLGQGLEFLIYFQGNSAPDKSGLPSDRFSAERTGGSVSTLTIQRTQQEDSAVYLCASSSIYQGPYNEQFFGPGTRLTVL.

CDR3 sequence (DNA): TGTGCCAGCAGTCCCGGGAACCGCAAACCCTACGAGCAGTACTTC. Amino acids: CASSPGNRKPYEQYF. The gene calls are TRBV7-9 and TRBJ2-7; D may be TRBD2 (5 bases). Trimming cost V 6 bases and J 2 bases, with 17 bases left between them. This CDR3 spans 15 amino acids. From germline, CDR1 is SEHNR and CDR2 FQNEAQ (reference sequence).

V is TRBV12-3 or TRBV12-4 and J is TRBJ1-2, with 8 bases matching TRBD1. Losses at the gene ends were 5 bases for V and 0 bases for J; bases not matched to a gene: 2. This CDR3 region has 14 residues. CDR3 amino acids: CASSRTGTNYGYTF. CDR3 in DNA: TGTGCCAGCAGTCGGACAGGGACTAACTATGGCTACACCTTC.

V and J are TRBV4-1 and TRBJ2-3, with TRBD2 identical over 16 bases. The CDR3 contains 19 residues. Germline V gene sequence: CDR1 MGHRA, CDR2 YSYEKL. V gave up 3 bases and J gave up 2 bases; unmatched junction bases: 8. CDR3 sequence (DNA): TGCGCCAGCAGCCACTCCGGGACTAGCGGGGGGGCAAACACAGATACGCAGTATTTT. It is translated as CASSHSGTSGGANTDTQYF.

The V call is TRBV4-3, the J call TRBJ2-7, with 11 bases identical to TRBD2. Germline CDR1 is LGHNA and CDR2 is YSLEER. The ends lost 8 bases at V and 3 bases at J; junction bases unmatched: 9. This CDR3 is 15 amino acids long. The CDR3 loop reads CASAFGLAGGYEQYF. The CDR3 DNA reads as TGCGCCAGCGCTTTTGGGCTAGCGGGGGGCTACGAGCAGTACTTC.

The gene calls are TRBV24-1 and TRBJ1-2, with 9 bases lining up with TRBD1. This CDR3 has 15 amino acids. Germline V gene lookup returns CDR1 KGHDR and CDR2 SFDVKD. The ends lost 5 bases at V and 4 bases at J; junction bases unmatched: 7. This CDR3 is CATSAPGQGVYGYTF. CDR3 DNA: TGTGCCACCAGTGCCCCGGGACAGGGAGTCTATGGCTACACCTTC.

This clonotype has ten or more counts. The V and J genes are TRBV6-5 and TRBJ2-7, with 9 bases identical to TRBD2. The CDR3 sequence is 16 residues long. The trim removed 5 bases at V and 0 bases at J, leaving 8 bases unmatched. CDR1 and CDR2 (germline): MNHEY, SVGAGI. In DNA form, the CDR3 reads TGTGCCAGCAGTCCGGGACTAGCTTCTTTCTCCTACGAGCAGTACTTC. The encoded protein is CASSPGLASFSYEQYF.

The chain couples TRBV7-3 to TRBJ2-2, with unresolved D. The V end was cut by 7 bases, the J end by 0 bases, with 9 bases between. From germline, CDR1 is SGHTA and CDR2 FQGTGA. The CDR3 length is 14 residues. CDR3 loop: CASKKVANTGELFF. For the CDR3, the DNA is TGTGCCAGCAAAAAGGTCGCGAACACCGGGGAGCTGTTTTTT.

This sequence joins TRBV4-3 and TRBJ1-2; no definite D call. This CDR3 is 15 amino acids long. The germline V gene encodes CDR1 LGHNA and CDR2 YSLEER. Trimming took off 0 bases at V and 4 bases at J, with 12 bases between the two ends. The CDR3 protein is CASSQDNKAGYGYTF. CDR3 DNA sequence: TGCGCCAGCAGCCAAGATAACAAGGCAGGCTATGGCTACACCTTC.

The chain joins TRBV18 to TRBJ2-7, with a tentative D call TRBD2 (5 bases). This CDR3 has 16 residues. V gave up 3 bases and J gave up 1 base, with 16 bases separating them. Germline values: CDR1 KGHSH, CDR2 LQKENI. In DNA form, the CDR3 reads TGTGCCAGCTCACCCTCACAACGGCGGGCTTCCTACGAGCAGTACTTC. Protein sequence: CASSPSQRRASYEQYF.

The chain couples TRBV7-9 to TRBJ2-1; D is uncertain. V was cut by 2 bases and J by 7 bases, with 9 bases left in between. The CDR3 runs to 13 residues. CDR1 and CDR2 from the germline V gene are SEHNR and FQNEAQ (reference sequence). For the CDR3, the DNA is TGTGCCAGCAGCTTAATGCTAGAAAATGAGCAGTTCTTC. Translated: CASSLMLENEQFF. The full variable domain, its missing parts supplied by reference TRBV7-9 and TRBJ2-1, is DTGVSQNPRHKITKRGQNVTFRCDPISEHNRLYWYRQTLGQGPEFLTYFQNEAQLEKSRLLSDRFSAERPKGSFSTLEIQRTEQGDSAMYLCASSLMLENEQFFGPGTRLTVL.

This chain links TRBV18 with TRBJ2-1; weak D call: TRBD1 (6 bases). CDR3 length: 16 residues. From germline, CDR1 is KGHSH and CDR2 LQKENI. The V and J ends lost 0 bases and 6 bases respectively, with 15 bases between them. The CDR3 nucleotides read TGTGCCAGCTCACCACCGTCAGGGGTCGTGGCCAATGAGCAGTTCTTC. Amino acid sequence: CASSPPSGVVANEQFF.

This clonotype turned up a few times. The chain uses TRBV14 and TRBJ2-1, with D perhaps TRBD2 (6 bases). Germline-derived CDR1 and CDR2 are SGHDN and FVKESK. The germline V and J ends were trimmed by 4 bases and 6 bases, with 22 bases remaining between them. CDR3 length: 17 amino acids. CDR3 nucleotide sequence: TGTGCCAGCAGCCCGGGGGTGGGGAGCAAAGCTGTCAATGAGCAGTTCTTC. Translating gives CASSPGVGSKAVNEQFF.

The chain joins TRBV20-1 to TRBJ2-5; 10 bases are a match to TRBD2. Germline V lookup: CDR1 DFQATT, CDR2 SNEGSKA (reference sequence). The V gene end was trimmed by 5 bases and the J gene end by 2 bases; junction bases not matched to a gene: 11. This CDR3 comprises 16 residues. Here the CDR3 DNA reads TGCAGTGCTTTCTCCGGGACTAGCGCGCCACAAGAGACCCAGTACTTC. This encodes CSAFSGTSAPQETQYF.

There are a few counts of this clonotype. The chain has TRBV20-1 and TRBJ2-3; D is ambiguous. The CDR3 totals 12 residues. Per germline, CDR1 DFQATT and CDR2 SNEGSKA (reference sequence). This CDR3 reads CSPGRNEDTQYF. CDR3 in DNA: TGCAGCCCTGGCAGGAACGAGGATACGCAGTATTTT.

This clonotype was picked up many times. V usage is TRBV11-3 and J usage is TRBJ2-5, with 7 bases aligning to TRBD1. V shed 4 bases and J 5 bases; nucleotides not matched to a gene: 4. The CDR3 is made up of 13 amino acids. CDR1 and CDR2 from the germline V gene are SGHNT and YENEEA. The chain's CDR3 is CASSSGQFETQYF. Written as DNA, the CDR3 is TGTGCCAGCAGCTCGGGACAGTTCGAGACCCAGTACTTC.

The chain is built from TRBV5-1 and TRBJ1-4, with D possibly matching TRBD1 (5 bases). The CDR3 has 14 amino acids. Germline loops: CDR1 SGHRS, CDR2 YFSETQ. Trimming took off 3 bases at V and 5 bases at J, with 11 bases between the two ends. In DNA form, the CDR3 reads TGCGCCAGCAGCTCCGGGGGGAAGAATGAAAAACTGTTTTTT. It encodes CASSSGGKNEKLFF.

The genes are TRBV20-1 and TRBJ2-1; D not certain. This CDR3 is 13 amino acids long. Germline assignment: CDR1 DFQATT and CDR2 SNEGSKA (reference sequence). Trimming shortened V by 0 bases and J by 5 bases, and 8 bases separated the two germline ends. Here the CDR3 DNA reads TGCAGTGCTAGAGACGGTCTAGACAATGAGCAGTTCTTC. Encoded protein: CSARDGLDNEQFF.